Presented here are 20 T cell receptor beta chains from one specimen sequenced in a study of T cell responses to AZD1222 COVID-19 vaccine. Assay used: immunoSEQ multiplex PCR; TCRdb lists only in-frame clones, some missing. Of fewer than 200,000 clones listed, approximately 90% are singletons. The source material was peripheral blood, sampled 28 days after the second AZD1222 dose. The receptors here all came from an adult who received the AZD1222 COVID-19 vaccine.

The chain links TRBV5-8 to TRBJ2-1, with D maybe TRBD1 (8 bases). Germline V gene lookup returns CDR1 SGHTS and CDR2 YDEGEE. CDR3 length equals 14 residues. Trimming removed 2 bases at V and 8 bases at J, with 14 bases between. The CDR3 is CASSFNRGRDEQFF. DNA of the CDR3: TGTGCCAGCAGCTTCAACAGGGGGAGGGATGAGCAGTTCTTC.

This chain connects TRBV3-1 (or the pseudogene TRBV3-2) to TRBJ1-2, with 7 positions matching TRBD1. Germline CDR1 LGHDT, CDR2 YNNKEL (reference sequence). The CDR3 covers 13 residues. Trimming removed 4 bases from V and 6 bases from J; junction bases left unmatched: 5. The CDR3 DNA is TGTGCCAGCAGCCTTACAGGGGCGGATGGCTACACCTTC. Translated, it gives CASSLTGADGYTF.

The V gene is TRBV30, the J gene TRBJ2-2, with D perhaps matching TRBD2 (6 bases). The CDR3 is made up of 16 amino acids. CDR1 and CDR2 from the germline V gene are GTSNPN and SVGIG (reference sequence). Trimming cost V 3 bases and J 5 bases, with 19 bases left between them. As DNA, the CDR3 is TGTGCCTGGAGCCCCTCCAGGACCGGAGGGACCGGGGAGCTGTTTTTT. Protein sequence: CAWSPSRTGGTGELFF.

The J gene is TRBJ1-3, the V gene TRBV7-8, with TRBD1 matching over 9 bases. This CDR3 spans 17 amino acids. The V gene's germline CDR1 is SGHVS and CDR2 FQNEAQ. J was trimmed by 1 base and V by 2 bases; bases with no gene match: 6. Here the CDR3 DNA reads TGTGCCAGCAGCTTACAGACAGGGGGGACTTCTGGAAACACCATATATTTT. Amino acid sequence: CASSLQTGGTSGNTIYF.

This clone was detected once. The rearrangement joins TRBV18 to TRBJ2-5; 8 bases align to TRBD1. Trimming removed 4 bases from V and 5 bases from J; junction bases left unmatched: 3. Germline V gene lookup returns CDR1 KGHSH and CDR2 LQKENI. This CDR3 is built from 13 residues. This CDR3 reads CASSRRQGETQYF. The CDR3 DNA is TGTGCCAGCTCACGTCGACAGGGGGAGACCCAGTACTTC.

The chain employs TRBV27 and TRBJ1-1, with D possibly matching TRBD1 (6 bases). Germline V CDR1 and CDR2: MNHEY, SMNVEV (reference sequence). V was shortened by 2 bases and J by 3 bases, with 16 bases between the two germline ends. The CDR3 consists of 16 residues. The CDR3 sequence is CASSLPPTGMYTEAFF. In nucleotides, the CDR3 is TGTGCCAGCAGTTTACCGCCTACAGGGATGTACACTGAAGCTTTCTTT.

The rearrangement uses TRBV12-3 or TRBV12-4 and TRBJ1-1, with a tentative D call TRBD1 (5 bases). The V end lost 1 base, the J end lost 6 bases, and 6 bases lay between the germline ends. This CDR3 has 12 residues. DNA for the CDR3: TGTGCCAGCAGTTTAGGGGGGGCTGAAGCTTTCTTT. It is translated as CASSLGGAEAFF.

This rearrangement joins TRBV27 to TRBJ1-5; no definite D call. Germline V lookup: CDR1 MNHEY, CDR2 SMNVEV (reference sequence). The CDR3 sequence is 14 residues long. The germline V and J ends were trimmed by 4 bases and 1 base, with 8 bases remaining between them. The CDR3 nucleotides read TGTGCCAGCAGTTACTCCGGGAGCAATCAGCCCCAGCATTTT. Residues: CASSYSGSNQPQHF.

The chain carries TRBV4-3 and TRBJ1-4; TRBD1 matches 12 bases. The J segment lost 10 bases and the V segment lost 2 bases, leaving 5 bases of the junction unmatched. Germline V gene data show CDR1 as LGHNA and CDR2 as YSLEER. The length of the CDR3 is 15 residues. CDR3 DNA: TGCGCCAGCAGCCAAACCGGGACAGGGGGCGGAAAACTGTTTTTT. This encodes CASSQTGTGGGKLFF.

The chain combines TRBV6-5 with TRBJ1-2; 7 positions match TRBD1. Germline V gene lookup returns CDR1 MNHEY and CDR2 SVGAGI. CDR3 length: 14 residues. The J segment lost 3 bases and the V segment lost 5 bases, leaving 6 bases of the junction unmatched. As DNA, the CDR3 is TGTGCCAGCAGTACCCAGGGGGGAGACTATGGCTACACCTTC. Translation gives CASSTQGGDYGYTF.

The gene calls are TRBV3-1 (or the pseudogene TRBV3-2) and TRBJ1-6; D not resolved. V lost 2 bases, J lost 12 bases, and 8 bases lay in between. Germline CDR1 is LGHDT and CDR2 is YNNKEL (reference sequence). The CDR3 runs 12 residues. The CDR3 region has the DNA TGTGCCAGCAGCCAATTCGGGTTACCCCTCCACTTT. Translation gives CASSQFGLPLHF.

The chain joins TRBV2 to TRBJ2-7; 7 bases agree with TRBD1. The CDR3 is 14 amino acids. The V and J ends lost 4 bases and 3 bases, in that order; junction bases with no gene match: 6. Germline CDR1 SNHLY, CDR2 FYNNEI. The CDR3 reads CASSGPGQHYEQYF. CDR3 sequence (DNA): TGTGCCAGCAGTGGCCCGGGACAGCACTACGAGCAGTACTTC.

The chain employs TRBV12-5 and TRBJ1-2, with D uncertain. Trimming took off 11 bases at V and 5 bases at J, with 6 bases between the two ends. CDR3 size: 9 residues. Germline V gives CDR1 LGHNT, CDR2 FRNRAP. CDR3 protein: CAGTYGYTF. The CDR3, as DNA: TGTGCTGGCACATATGGCTACACCTTC.

The CDR3 here is CASSLEDRYGYTF. CDR3 bases: TGCGCCAGCAGCTTGGAGGACAGATATGGCTACACCTTC. V usage is TRBV5-1 and J usage is TRBJ1-2; TRBD1 might be the D (6 bases). Germline CDR1 reads SGHRS; CDR2 reads YFSETQ. V was cut by 0 bases and J by 5 bases, with 8 bases left in between. CDR3 size: 13 residues.

The J gene is TRBJ1-3, the V gene TRBV6-6; no clear D gene. Germline CDR1 and CDR2: MNHNY and SVGAGI (reference sequence). The V end lost 7 bases, the J end lost 0 bases, and 13 bases lay between the germline ends. The CDR3 is 15 amino acids. The CDR3 DNA is TGTGCCAGCACCTTGACACCGAACTCTGGAAACACCATATATTTT. Translated: CASTLTPNSGNTIYF.

As for this clone: One end of the junction is discordant with germline, which a read error may explain. V gene TRBV7-8 combines with J gene TRBJ2-7, with a weak D call TRBD1 (5 bases). Germline V gene sequence: CDR1 SGHVS, CDR2 FQNEAQ. The CDR3 length is 11 residues. The CDR3 DNA reads TGTGCCAGCAGCTTAGGGGGCACCCTCCTCTTC. Its translation is CASSLGGTLLF.

This clone was observed a single time. The chain joins TRBV3-1 (or the pseudogene TRBV3-2) to TRBJ1-2; maybe TRBD1 (5 bases). Trimming took 0 bases from V and 3 from J, leaving 14 bases between them. The CDR3 spans 16 residues. From germline, CDR1 is LGHDT and CDR2 YNNKEL (reference sequence). As DNA, the CDR3 is TGTGCCAGCAGCCAAGATACGTGGGACGGACACTATGGCTACACCTTC. Translating gives CASSQDTWDGHYGYTF.

This sequence joins TRBV5-4 and TRBJ2-3; D unresolved. The germline gives CDR1 SGHNT, CDR2 YYREEE (reference sequence). This CDR3 has 15 amino acids. Trimming removed 0 bases at V and 0 bases at J, with 8 bases between. CDR3 amino acids: CASSLGHQSTDTQYF. The CDR3 DNA reads TGTGCCAGCAGCTTGGGACACCAGAGCACAGATACGCAGTATTTT.

This rearrangement joins TRBV19 to TRBJ1-4, with D maybe TRBD1 (6 bases). V shed 5 bases and J shed 3 bases, with 13 bases lying between them. Germline CDR1 and CDR2: LNHDA and SQIVND (reference sequence). The CDR3 totals 15 residues. CDR3 coding DNA: TGTGCCAGTAGTCCATGGACAGAATCTAATGAAAAACTGTTTTTT. This encodes CASSPWTESNEKLFF.

V usage is TRBV4-1 and J usage is TRBJ2-7; 12 nucleotides match TRBD1. CDR3 length: 15 residues. The V gene's germline CDR1 is MGHRA and CDR2 YSYEKL. V gave up 4 bases and J gave up 3 bases; unmatched junction bases: 4. CDR3 residues: CASSPGQGADYEQYF. The CDR3 DNA follows: TGCGCCAGCAGCCCGGGACAGGGGGCGGACTACGAGCAGTACTTC.